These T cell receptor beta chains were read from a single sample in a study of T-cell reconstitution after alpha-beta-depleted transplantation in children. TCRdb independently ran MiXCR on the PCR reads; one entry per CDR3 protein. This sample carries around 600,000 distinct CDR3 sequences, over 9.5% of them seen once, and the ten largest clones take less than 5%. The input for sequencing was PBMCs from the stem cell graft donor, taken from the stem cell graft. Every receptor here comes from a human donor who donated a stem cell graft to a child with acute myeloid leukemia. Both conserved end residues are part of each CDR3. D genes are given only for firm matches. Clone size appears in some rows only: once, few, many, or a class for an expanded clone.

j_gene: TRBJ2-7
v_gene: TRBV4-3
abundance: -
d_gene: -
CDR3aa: CASSQDSGSGAYEQYF
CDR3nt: TGCGCCAGCAGCCAAGATAGCGGTTCCGGGGCTTACGAGCAGTACTTC

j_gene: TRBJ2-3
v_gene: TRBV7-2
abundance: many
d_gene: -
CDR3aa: CASSLDGWGADTQYF
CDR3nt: TGTGCCAGCAGCTTAGACGGGTGGGGCGCAGATACGCAGTATTTT

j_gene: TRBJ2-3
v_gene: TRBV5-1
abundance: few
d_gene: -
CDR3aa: CASSFRNPSTDTQYF
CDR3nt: TGCGCCAGCAGCTTCCGCAACCCAAGCACAGATACGCAGTATTTT

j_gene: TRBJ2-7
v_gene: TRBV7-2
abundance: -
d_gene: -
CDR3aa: CASSLDMTGAYEQYF
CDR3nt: TGTGCCAGCAGCTTAGATATGACAGGAGCCTACGAGCAGTACTTC

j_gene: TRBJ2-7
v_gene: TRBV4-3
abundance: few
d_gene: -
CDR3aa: CASSQDFRVAYEQYF
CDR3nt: TGCGCCAGCAGCCAAGATTTCCGGGTAGCCTACGAGCAGTACTTC

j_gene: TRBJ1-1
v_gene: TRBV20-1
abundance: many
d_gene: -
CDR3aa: CSASGGLNTEAFF
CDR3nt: TGCAGTGCTAGCGGGGGTTTGAACACTGAAGCTTTCTTT

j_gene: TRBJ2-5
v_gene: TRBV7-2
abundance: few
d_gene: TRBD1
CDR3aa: CASSSQGAHLVF
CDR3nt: TGTGCCAGCAGCTCACAGGGGGCCCACCTCGTCTTC

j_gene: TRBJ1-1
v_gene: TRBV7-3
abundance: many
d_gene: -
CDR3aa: CASSLSGVGDVMNTEAFF
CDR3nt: TGTGCCAGCAGCTTATCAGGGGTCGGAGATGTGATGAACACTGAAGCTTTCTTT

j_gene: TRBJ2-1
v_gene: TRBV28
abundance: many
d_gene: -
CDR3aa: CASRRGGSINEQFF
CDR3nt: TGTGCCAGCAGGCGTGGTGGGAGTATTAATGAGCAGTTCTTC

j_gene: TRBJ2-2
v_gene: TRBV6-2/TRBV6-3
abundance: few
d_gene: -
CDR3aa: CASSYSRGGTGELFF
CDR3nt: TGTGCCAGCAGTTACTCGAGGGGGGGCACCGGGGAGCTGTTTTTT